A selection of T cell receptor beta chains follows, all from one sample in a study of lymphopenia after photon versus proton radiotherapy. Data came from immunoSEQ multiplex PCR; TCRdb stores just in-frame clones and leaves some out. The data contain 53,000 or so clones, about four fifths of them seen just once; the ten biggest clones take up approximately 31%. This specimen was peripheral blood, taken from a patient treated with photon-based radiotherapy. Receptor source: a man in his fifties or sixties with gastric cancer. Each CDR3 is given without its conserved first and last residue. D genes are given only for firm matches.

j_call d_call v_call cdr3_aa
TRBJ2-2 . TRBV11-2 ASSLRGDRTGELF
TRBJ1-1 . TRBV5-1 ASSLFGNTEAF
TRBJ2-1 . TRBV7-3 ASSATSSSYNEQF
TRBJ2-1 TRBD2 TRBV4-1 ASRPSAGDPYNEQF
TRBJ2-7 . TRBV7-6 ASSLGYGGAASYEQY
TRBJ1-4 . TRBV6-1 ASSGKPTNEKLF
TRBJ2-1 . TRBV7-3 ASSLNIYSNNEQF
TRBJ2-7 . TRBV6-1 ASSSRLEGWQY
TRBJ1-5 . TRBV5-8 ASSSYWTEDQPQH
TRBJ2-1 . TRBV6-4 ASSPSASSYNEQF
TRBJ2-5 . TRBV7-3 ASSLVAGSGTQY
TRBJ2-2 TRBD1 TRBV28 ASRDRPGQGGNTGELF
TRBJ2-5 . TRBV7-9 ASSLFPGRETQY
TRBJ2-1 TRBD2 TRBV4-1 ASSHPFGTSGRLGNEQF
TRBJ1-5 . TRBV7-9 ASSTDSSNQPQH
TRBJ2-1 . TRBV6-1 ASRQLGGYNEQF
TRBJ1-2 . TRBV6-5 ASSKSTGANYGYT
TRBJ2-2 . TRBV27 ASSLRTYPTGELF
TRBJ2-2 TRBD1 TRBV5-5 ASRQGQGIMAGELF
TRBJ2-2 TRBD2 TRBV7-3 ASSLSPTSGNSGELF
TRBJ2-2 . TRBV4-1 ASSQDKRIGGTGELF
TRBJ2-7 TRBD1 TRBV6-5 ASSPGDRVAYEQY
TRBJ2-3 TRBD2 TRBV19 ASSPGLADSSTDTQY
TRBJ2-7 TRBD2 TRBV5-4 ASSRGAGGPVLEQY
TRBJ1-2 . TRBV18 ASSPLAVGGYT
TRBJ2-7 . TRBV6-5 ASKRLPWGANEQY
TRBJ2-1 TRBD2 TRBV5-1 ASSPLGETSGEQF
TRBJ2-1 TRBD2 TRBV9 ASSAGTKGNEQF
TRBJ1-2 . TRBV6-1 ASSRGYYGYT
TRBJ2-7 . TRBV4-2 ASSQESKRLPYEQY
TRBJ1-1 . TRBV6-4 ASSEEDGTEAF
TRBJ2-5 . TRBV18 ASSRGEVEETQY
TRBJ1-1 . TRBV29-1 SVGNLGANTEAF
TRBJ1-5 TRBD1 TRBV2 ASSQGQGFQPQH
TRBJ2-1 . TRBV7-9 ASSWRGNNEQF
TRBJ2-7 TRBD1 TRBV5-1 ASSDPTGGHYEQY
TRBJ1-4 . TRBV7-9 ASSSKGQNNEKLF
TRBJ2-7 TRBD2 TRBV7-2 ASRPLAGGPGEQY
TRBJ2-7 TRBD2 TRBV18 ASSPGRDYEQY
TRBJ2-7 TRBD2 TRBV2 ASSPGAGREQY
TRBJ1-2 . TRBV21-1 ASSNPGQGVGYT
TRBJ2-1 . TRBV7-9 ASSLSRVGSEQF
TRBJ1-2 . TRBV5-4 ASSLEGTTRDT
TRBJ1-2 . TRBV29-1 SVEGAGFLLTNYGYT
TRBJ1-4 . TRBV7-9 ASSFGTQNEKLF
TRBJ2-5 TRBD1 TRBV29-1 SVGQGALETQY
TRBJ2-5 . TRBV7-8 ASSLDRVASLSQY
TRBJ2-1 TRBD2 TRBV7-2 ASSTGLAGDYEQF
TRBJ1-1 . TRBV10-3 AISESRDTGGTEAF
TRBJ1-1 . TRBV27 ASSRGGANTEAF
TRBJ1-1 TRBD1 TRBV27 ASSLWAGGGHTEAF
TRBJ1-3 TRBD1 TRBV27 ASSLIGQGAYSSGNTIY
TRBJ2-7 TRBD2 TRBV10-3 AISGTSGISYEQY
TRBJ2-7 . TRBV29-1 SVDWGNEQY
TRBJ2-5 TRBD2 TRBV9 ASSVATSGSGWTQY
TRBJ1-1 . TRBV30 AWSVWGFKTEAF
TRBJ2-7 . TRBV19 ASSIAQNYEQY
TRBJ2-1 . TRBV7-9 ASSVIVTSSYNEQF